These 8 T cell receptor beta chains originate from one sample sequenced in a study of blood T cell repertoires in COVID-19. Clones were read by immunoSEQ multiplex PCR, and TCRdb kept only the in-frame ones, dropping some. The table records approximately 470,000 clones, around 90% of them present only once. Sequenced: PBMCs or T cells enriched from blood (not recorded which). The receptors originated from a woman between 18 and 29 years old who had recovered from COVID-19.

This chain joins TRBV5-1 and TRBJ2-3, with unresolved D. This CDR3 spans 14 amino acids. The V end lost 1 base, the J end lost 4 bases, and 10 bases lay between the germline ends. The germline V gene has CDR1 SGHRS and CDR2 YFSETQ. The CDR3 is CASSLNGRADTQYF. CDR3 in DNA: TGCGCCAGCAGCTTGAATGGCCGGGCAGATACGCAGTATTTT.

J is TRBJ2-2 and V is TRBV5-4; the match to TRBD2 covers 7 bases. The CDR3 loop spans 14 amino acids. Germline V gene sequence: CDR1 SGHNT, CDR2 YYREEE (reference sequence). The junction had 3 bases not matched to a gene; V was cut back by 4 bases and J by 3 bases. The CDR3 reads CASSPGGYTGELFF. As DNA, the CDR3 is TGTGCCAGCAGCCCCGGGGGGTACACCGGGGAGCTGTTTTTT.

The chain's CDR3 is CASTPSGGDTQYF. In DNA form, the CDR3 reads TGTGCCAGTACGCCTAGCGGGGGAGATACGCAGTATTTT. This chain joins TRBV19 and TRBJ2-3; 10 bases agree with TRBD2. CDR3 length: 13 amino acids. Trimming cost V 7 bases and J 5 bases; bases outside gene matches: 3. Per germline, CDR1 LNHDA and CDR2 SQIVND (reference sequence).

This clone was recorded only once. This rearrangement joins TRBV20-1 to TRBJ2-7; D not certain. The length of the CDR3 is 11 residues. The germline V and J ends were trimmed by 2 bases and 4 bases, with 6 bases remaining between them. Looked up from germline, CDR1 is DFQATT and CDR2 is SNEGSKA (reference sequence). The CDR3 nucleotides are TGCAGTGCTAGATCCATTTACGAGCAGTACTTC. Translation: CSARSIYEQYF.

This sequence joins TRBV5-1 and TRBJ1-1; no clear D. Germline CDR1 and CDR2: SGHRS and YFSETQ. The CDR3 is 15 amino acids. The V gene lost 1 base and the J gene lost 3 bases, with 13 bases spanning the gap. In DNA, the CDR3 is TGCGCCAGCAGCTTGTATATGGGTAGCGACACTGAAGCTTTCTTT. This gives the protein CASSLYMGSDTEAFF.

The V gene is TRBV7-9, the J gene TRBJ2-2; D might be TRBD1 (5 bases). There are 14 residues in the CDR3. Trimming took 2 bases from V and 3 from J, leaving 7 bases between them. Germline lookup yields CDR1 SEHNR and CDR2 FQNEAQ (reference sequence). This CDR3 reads CASSLQGDTGELFF. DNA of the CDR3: TGTGCCAGCAGCTTACAGGGTGACACCGGGGAGCTGTTTTTT.

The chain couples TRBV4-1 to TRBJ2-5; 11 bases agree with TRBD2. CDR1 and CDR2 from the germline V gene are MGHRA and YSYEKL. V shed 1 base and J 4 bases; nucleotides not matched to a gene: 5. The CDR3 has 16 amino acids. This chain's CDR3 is CASSQVIAGGPETQYF. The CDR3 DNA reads TGCGCCAGCAGCCAAGTAATAGCGGGGGGGCCAGAGACCCAGTACTTC.

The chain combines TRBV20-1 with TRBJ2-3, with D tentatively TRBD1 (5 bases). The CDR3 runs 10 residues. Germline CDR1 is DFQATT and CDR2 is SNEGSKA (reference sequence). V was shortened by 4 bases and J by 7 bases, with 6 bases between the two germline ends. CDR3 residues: CSAKGNTQYF. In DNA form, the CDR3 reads TGCAGTGCTAAGGGGAATACGCAGTATTTT.